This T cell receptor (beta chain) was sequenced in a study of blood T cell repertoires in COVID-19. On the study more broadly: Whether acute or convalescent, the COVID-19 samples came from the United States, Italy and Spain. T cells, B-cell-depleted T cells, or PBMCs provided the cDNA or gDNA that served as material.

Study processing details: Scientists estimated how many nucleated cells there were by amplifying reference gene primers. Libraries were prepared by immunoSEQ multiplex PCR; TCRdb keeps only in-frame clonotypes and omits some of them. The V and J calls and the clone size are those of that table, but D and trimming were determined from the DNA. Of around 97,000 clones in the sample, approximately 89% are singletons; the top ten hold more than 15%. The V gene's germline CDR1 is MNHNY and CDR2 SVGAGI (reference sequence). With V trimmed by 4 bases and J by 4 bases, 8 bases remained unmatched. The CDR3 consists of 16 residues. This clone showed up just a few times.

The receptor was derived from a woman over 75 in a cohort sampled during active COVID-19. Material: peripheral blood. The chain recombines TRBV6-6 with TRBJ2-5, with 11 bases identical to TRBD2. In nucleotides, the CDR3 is TGTGCCAGCAGTTCGCCGGGACTAGCGGTGCGAGAGACCCAGTACTTC. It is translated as CASSSPGLAVRETQYF.